This TCR beta chain was identified in a study of cytomegalovirus exposure and HLA in healthy donors. Findings and caveats of the study: Reportedly, TCR beta sequences accurately predicted HLA-A and HLA-B alleles in most subjects. A later analysis showed that HLA-associated TCR beta chains had undergone more clonal expansion than equally common others. The study labeled 150 to 200 TCR beta chains cytomegalovirus-associated. In vitro checks showed that a few CMV-associated chains really do target CMV antigens.

PCR involved 60 Vbeta and 13 Jbeta primers. Only in-frame clones appear in the TCRdb table, and some are missing; sequencing was by immunoSEQ multiplex PCR. The specimen's table records 31,000 or so clones. Notes on this clone: The target antigen is unknown.

This CDR3 spans 13 amino acids. Germline V gene lookup returns CDR1 SGHRS and CDR2 YFSETQ. Trimming took 9 bases from V and 4 from J, leaving 13 bases between them. This TCR derives from a female donor in good health and CMV-seronegative. The chain combines TRBV5-1 with TRBJ2-2; D perhaps matches TRBD1 (6 bases). Sequencing was carried out using PBMCs. Here the CDR3 reads CAIPGVGTGELFF. Written as DNA, the CDR3 is TGCGCCATACCAGGGGTGGGCACCGGGGAGCTGTTTTTT.